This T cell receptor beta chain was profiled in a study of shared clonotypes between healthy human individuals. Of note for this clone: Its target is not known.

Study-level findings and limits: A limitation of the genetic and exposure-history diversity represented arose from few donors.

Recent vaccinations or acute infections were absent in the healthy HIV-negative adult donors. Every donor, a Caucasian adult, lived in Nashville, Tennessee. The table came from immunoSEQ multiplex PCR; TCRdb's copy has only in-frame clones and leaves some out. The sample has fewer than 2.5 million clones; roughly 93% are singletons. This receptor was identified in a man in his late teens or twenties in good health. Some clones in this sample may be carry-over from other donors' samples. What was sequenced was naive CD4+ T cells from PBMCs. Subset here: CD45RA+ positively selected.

CDR3 DNA: TGTGCCAGTTCCCTTCGGGACAACTACGAGCAGTACTTC. This encodes CASSLRDNYEQYF. The chain recombines TRBV11-3 with TRBJ2-7; weak D call: TRBD1 (6 bases). Trimming took off 9 bases at V and 3 bases at J, with 15 bases between the two ends. Looked up from germline, CDR1 is SGHNT and CDR2 is YENEEA. The CDR3 runs 13 residues.